This entry is about one T cell receptor (beta chain). The antigen remains undetermined. The entry originates in a study of cytomegalovirus exposure and HLA in healthy donors. PCR involved 60 Vbeta and 13 Jbeta primers. Using immunoSEQ multiplex PCR, the repertoire was profiled, and TCRdb retains in-frame clones only, with some absent. Of 85,000 to 95,000 clones listed, 76% are singletons. Study observations and caveats: Other equally common chains were less clonally expanded than HLA-associated TCR beta chains, a later analysis showed.

This TCR was sampled from a young man in good health and CMV-seropositive. The sequenced sample was PBMCs.

The CDR3 region is CASSLRDSPPIEAFF. In DNA form, the CDR3 reads TGTGCCAGCAGCTTAAGGGACAGCCCCCCTATAGAAGCTTTCTTT. The chain employs TRBV7-6 and TRBJ1-1; 7 nucleotides agree with TRBD1. The CDR3 totals 15 residues. From germline, CDR1 is SGHVS and CDR2 FNYEAQ. V was pared by 2 bases and J by 8 bases, with 11 bases of the junction left unmatched.